This T cell receptor beta chain was recovered during a study of Graves' ophthalmopathy and Graves' hyperthyroidism. Researchers took RNA transcripts and amplified TCR beta CDR3 regions from them. RT-PCR was first run with HTBI primers, then multiplex PCR in a second round. TCRdb independently ran MiXCR on the multiplex PCR reads; one entry per CDR3 protein. The repertoire has approximately 460,000 distinct CDR3 sequences, about 15% of them found once; the top ten carry around 9.8%. General study points: Ophthalmopathy progression cases were predicted by the model with approximately 66% sensitivity and more than 72% specificity. A roughly 81% specificity and roughly 90% sensitivity were achieved by a 13-signature model that separated ophthalmopathy from stable hyperthyroidism.

Ophthalmopathic donors had moderate-to-severe activity, CAS ≥3 and NOSPECS ≥4, with disease that had lasted under 3 months. The CDR3 totals 15 residues. In germline, CDR1 is SEHNR, CDR2 FQNEAQ (reference sequence). Trimming removed 1 base at V and 4 bases at J, with 13 bases between. This clonotype was recorded many times. The antigen is not known. Sequenced sample: blood. The TCR was taken from a woman aged 30 to 39 with Graves' ophthalmopathy. This chain connects TRBV7-9 to TRBJ1-2, with D possibly matching TRBD1 (6 bases). CDR3 loop: CASSLEQGFGYGYTF. For the CDR3, the DNA is TGTGCCAGCAGCTTAGAGCAGGGGTTCGGCTATGGCTACACCTTC.